This TCR beta chain comes out of a study of blood T cell repertoires in COVID-19. Whole-study context: Italy, Spain and the United States were the sources of the convalescent and acute COVID-19 samples. The cDNA or gDNA used as material had been derived from T cells, B-cell-depleted T cells, or PBMCs.

Original processing notes: Amplification from reference gene primers served as the basis for estimated nucleated cell counts. Sequencing was performed with immunoSEQ multiplex PCR; in TCRdb, only in-frame clones are kept and a portion is missing. V and J calls and clone size are given by that table; D and trimming were obtained from the DNA. The table includes 90,000 to 130,000 clones, over 80% detected once. Trimming took off 0 bases at V and 5 bases at J, with 14 bases between the two ends. Per germline, CDR1 SGHDT and CDR2 YYEEEE. This CDR3 contains 15 residues. The sequenced material came from peripheral blood. The chain has TRBV5-6 and TRBJ1-1; tentative D call: TRBD1 (6 bases). This TCR was recovered from a woman aged 70-85 years with acute or convalescent COVID-19. DNA of the CDR3: TGTGCCAGCAGCTTGGAGGTGGGGGCGCTTACTGAAGCTTTCTTT. This encodes CASSLEVGALTEAFF.